One sample yielded the 8 T cell receptor beta chains listed below, sequenced in a study of T cell repertoires in cytomegalovirus infection. One entry per CDR3 protein results from TCRdb running MiXCR on the reads. The sample lists approximately 500,000 distinct CDR3 sequences, 16% occurring once. Material for sequencing was CD8+ T cells from PBMCs. The receptor set was obtained from a human donor in good health (CMV status not recorded). Some clones in this sample may be carry-over from other donors' samples.

The chain employs TRBV29-1 and TRBJ1-2, with 7 nucleotides matching TRBD1. This CDR3 is built from 14 residues. Looked up from germline, CDR1 is SQVTM and CDR2 is ANQGSEA. Trimming took 6 bases from V and 2 from J; bases not matched to a gene: 9. The CDR3 protein is CSVVTGQLNYGYTF. The CDR3 bases are TGCAGCGTCGTGACAGGGCAACTAAACTATGGCTACACCTTC.

This clonotype was recorded a few times. The J gene is TRBJ2-1, the V gene TRBV5-4; D is ambiguous. The CDR3 totals 16 residues. V was clipped by 3 bases and J by 3 bases, with 16 bases between them. Looked up from germline, CDR1 is SGHNT and CDR2 is YYREEE (reference sequence). CDR3 residues: CASSSPARLFYNEQFF. In DNA form, the CDR3 reads TGTGCCAGCAGCTCACCGGCACGATTGTTCTACAATGAGCAGTTCTTC.

This clonotype appeared many times. The chain recombines TRBV7-9 with TRBJ2-1; TRBD2 aligns across 9 bases. Germline CDR1 SEHNR, CDR2 FQNEAQ (reference sequence). J gave up 0 bases and V 7 bases, and 7 bases lay outside the gene matches. The CDR3 contains 16 residues. The CDR3 region has the DNA TGTGCCAGCACCCCAGCGGGGGGTGGCTCCTACAATGAGCAGTTCTTC. This gives the protein CASTPAGGGSYNEQFF. Drawing the rest from reference TRBV7-9 and TRBJ2-1, the complete variable domain is DTGVSQNPRHKITKRGQNVTFRCDPISEHNRLYWYRQTLGQGPEFLTYFQNEAQLEKSRLLSDRFSAERPKGSFSTLEIQRTEQGDSAMYLCASTPAGGGSYNEQFFGPGTRLTVL.

This clonotype was counted at least ten times. J is TRBJ2-3 and V is TRBV28; D uncertain. Trimming pared 10 bases from V and 2 bases from J, leaving 16 bases between. CDR3 length equals 14 residues. Germline values: CDR1 MDHEN, CDR2 SYDVKM. Here the CDR3 reads CATQAYVYTDTQYF. The CDR3, as DNA: TGTGCCACCCAAGCCTATGTGTACACAGATACGCAGTATTTT.

This clonotype was found many times. The chain uses TRBV7-9 and TRBJ1-5; 8 bases are a match to TRBD1. Germline CDR1 SEHNR, CDR2 FQNEAQ (reference sequence). This CDR3 has 14 amino acids. The V and J ends lost 5 bases and 12 bases, in that order; junction bases with no gene match: 12. The chain's CDR3 is CASSAGTGIVVQHF. The CDR3, as DNA: TGTGCCAGCAGCGCCGGGACAGGCATTGTAGTCCAGCATTTT.

This clonotype was counted many times. The genes are TRBV7-6 and TRBJ2-1; 10 nucleotides align to TRBD2. This CDR3 is built from 18 residues. V lost 4 bases and J lost 6; bases outside the gene matches: 15. Per germline, CDR1 SGHVS and CDR2 FNYEAQ. The CDR3 sequence is CASSSRTSGSDWINEQFF. The CDR3 nucleotides read TGTGCCAGCAGCTCTCGGACTAGCGGTAGTGATTGGATCAATGAGCAGTTCTTC.

Ten or more counts support this clonotype. V gene TRBV7-2 combines with J gene TRBJ2-5, with 10 bases fitting TRBD2. The germline gives CDR1 SGHTA, CDR2 FQGNSA. The CDR3 consists of 17 residues. J lost 5 bases, V lost 1 base, and 10 bases had no gene match. The CDR3 DNA reads as TGTGCCAGCAGCTTAGGATTTAGGCTAGCGGGAGAGGAGACCCAGTACTTC. It encodes CASSLGFRLAGEETQYF. Full variable domain (rest looked up from reference TRBV7-2 and TRBJ2-5): GAGVSQSPSNKVTEKGKDVELRCDPISGHTALYWYRQSLGQGLEFLIYFQGNSAPDKSGLPSDRFSAERTGGSVSTLTIQRTQQEDSAVYLCASSLGFRLAGEETQYFGPGTRLLVL.

The V call is TRBV19, the J call TRBJ1-4; D gene unclear. The germline CDR1 and CDR2 sequences are LNHDA and SQIVND (reference sequence). V lost 6 bases and J 5 bases, leaving 16 bases between the germline ends. The CDR3 is made up of 15 amino acids. The CDR3 protein is CASSNGPFPNEKLFF. CDR3 DNA sequence: TGTGCCAGTAGCAACGGACCCTTCCCCAATGAAAAACTGTTTTTT.